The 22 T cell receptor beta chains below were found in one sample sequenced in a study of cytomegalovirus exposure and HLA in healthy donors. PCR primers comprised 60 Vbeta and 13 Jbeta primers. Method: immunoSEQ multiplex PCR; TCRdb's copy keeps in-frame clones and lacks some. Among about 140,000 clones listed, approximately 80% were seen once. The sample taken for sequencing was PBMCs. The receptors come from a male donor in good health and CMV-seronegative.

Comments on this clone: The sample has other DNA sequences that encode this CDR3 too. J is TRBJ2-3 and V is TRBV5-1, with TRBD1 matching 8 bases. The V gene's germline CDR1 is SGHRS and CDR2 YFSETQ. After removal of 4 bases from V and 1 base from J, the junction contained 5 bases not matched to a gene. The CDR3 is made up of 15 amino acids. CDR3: CASSSGQGGTDTQYF. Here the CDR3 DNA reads TGCGCCAGCAGCAGTGGACAGGGTGGCACAGATACGCAGTATTTT.

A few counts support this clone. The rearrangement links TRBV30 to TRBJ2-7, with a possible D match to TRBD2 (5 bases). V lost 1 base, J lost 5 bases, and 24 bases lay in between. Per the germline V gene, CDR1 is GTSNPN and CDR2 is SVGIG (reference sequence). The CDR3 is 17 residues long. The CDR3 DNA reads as TGTGCCTGGAGTGCCCGAGGGTCCTTTACCGGGGTAGACGAGCAGTACTTC. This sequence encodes CAWSARGSFTGVDEQYF.

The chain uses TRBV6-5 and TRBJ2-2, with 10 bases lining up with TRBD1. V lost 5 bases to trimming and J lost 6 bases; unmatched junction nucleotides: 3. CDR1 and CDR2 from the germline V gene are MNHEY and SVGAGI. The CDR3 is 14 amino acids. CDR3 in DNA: TGTGCCAGCAGTGCTGGACAGGGGGCCGGGGAGCTGTTTTTT. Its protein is CASSAGQGAGELFF.

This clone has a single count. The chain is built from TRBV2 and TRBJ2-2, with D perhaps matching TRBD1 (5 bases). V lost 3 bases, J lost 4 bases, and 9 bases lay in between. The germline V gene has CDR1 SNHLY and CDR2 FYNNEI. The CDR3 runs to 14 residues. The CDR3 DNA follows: TGTGCCAGCAGTGATCCAGGGTTCACCGGGGAGCTGTTTTTT. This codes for CASSDPGFTGELFF. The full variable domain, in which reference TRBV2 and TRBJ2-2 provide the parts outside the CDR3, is EPEVTQTPSHQVTQMGQEVILRCVPISNHLYFYWYRQILGQKVEFLVSFYNNEISEKSEIFDDQFSVERPDGSNFTLKIRSTKLEDSAMYFCASSDPGFTGELFFGEGSRLTVL.

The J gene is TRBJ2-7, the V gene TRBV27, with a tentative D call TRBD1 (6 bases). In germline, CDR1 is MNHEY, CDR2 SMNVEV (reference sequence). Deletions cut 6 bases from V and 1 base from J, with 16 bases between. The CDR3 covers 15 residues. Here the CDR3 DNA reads TGTGCCAGCAGACCTAACAGGGAAATATCCTACGAGCAGTACTTC. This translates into CASRPNREISYEQYF.

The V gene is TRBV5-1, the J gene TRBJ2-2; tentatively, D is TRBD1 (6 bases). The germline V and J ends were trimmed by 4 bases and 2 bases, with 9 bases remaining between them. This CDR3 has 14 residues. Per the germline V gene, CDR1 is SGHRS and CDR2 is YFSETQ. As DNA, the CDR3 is TGCGCCAGCAGCCTGGGACACAACACCGGGGAGCTGTTTTTT. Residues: CASSLGHNTGELFF.

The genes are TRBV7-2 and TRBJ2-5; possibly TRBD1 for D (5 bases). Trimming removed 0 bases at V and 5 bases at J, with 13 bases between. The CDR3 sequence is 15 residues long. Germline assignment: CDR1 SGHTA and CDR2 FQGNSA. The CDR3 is CASSLARQRLETQYF. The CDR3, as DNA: TGTGCCAGCAGCTTAGCACGACAGAGACTTGAGACCCAGTACTTC.

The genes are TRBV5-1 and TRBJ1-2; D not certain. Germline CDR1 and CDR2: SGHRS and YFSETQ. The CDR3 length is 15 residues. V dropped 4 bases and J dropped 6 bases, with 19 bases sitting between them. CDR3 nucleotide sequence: TGCGCCAGCAGCCGTTCATCCGAGGTAACCGATGGCTACACCTTC. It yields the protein CASSRSSEVTDGYTF.

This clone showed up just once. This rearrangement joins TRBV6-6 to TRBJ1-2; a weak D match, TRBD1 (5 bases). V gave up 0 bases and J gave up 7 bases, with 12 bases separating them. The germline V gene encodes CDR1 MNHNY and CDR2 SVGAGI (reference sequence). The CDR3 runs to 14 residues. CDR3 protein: CASSYSGTPGGYTF. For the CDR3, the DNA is TGTGCCAGCAGTTACTCCGGGACTCCGGGTGGCTACACCTTC.

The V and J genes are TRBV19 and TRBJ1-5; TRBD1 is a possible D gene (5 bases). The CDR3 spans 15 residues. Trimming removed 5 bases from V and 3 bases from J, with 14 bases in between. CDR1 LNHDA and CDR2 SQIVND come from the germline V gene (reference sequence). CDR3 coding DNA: TGTGCCAGTAGTCCCCAGGGCCCTGCCAATCAGCCCCAGCATTTT. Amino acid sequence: CASSPQGPANQPQHF. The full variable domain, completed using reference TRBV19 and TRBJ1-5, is DGGITQSPKYLFRKEGQNVTLSCEQNLNHDAMYWYRQDPGQGLRLIYYSQIVNDFQKGDIAEGYSVSREKKESFPLTVTSAQKNPTAFYLCASSPQGPANQPQHFGDGTRLSIL.

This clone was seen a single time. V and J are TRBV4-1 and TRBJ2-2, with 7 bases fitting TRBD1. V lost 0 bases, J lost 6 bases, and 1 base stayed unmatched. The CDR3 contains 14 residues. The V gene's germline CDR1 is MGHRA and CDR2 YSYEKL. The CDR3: CASSQDQGAGELFF. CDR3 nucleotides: TGCGCCAGCAGCCAAGATCAGGGGGCCGGGGAGCTGTTTTTT.

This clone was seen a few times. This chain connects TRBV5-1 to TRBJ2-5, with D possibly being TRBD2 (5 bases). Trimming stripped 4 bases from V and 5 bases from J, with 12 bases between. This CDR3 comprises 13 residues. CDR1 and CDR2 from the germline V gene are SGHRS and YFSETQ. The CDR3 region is CASSPSGGETQYF. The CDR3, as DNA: TGCGCCAGCAGCCCAAGCGGTGGGGAGACCCAGTACTTC. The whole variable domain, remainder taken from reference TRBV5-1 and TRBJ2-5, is KAGVTQTPRYLIKTRGQQVTLSCSPISGHRSVSWYQQTPGQGLQFLFEYFSETQRNKGNFPGRFSGRQFSNSRSEMNVSTLELGDSALYLCASSPSGGETQYFGPGTRLLVL.

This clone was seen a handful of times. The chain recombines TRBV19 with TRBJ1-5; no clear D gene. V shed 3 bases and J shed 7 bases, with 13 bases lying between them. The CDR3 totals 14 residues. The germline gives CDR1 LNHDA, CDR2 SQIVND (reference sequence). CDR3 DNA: TGTGCCAGTAGTATCCGTCAGGAGGGACAGCCCCAGCATTTT. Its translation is CASSIRQEGQPQHF.

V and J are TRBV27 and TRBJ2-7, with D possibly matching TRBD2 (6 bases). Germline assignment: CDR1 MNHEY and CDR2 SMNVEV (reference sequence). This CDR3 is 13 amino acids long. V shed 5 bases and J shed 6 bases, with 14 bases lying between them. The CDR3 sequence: CASSPRDSGEQYF. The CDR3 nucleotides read TGTGCCAGCAGTCCCCGGGACTCGGGCGAGCAGTACTTC.

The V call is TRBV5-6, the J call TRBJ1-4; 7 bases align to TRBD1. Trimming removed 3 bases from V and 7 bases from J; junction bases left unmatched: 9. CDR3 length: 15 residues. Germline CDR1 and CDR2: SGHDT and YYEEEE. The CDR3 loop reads CASSSWRGRFEKLFF. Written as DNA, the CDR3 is TGTGCCAGCAGCTCGTGGAGGGGGCGCTTTGAAAAACTGTTTTTT.

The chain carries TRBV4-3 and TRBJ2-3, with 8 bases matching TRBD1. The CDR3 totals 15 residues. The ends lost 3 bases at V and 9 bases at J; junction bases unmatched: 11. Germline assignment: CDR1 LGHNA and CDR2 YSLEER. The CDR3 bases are TGCGCCAGCAGCCAGGAGCCGACAGGGGCGGGGACGCAGTATTTT. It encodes CASSQEPTGAGTQYF.

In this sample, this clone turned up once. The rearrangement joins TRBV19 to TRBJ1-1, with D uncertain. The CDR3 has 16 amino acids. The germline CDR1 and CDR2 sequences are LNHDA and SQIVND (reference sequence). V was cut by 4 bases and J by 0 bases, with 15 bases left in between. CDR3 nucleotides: TGTGCCAGTAGTACCGATACTCAGGTACTGAACACTGAAGCTTTCTTT. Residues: CASSTDTQVLNTEAFF.

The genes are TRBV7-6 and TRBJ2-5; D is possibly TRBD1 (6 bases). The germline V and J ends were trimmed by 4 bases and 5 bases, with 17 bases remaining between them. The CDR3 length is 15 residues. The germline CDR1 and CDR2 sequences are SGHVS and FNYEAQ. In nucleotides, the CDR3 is TGTGCCAGCAGCTCCTCGACAGGTCATGTGGAGACCCAGTACTTC. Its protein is CASSSSTGHVETQYF.

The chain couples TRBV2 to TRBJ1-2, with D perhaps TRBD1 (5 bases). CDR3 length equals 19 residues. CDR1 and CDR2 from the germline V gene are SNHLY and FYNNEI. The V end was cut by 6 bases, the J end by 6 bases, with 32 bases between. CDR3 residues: CASRGFDGGDDVMAHGYTF. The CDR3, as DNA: TGTGCCAGCAGAGGTTTCGATGGAGGGGATGATGTCATGGCTCATGGCTACACCTTC.

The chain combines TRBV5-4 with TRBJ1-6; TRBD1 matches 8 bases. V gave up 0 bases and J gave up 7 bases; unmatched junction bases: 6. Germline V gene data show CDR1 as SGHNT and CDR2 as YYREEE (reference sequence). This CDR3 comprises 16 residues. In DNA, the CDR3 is TGTGCCAGCAGCTTGGCGGGGACAGGCAGAAATTCACCCCTCCACTTT. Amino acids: CASSLAGTGRNSPLHF.

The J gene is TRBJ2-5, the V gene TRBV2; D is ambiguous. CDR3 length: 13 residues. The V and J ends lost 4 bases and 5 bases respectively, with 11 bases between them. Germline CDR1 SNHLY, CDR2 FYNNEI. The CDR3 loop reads CASSVLGVETQYF. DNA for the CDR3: TGTGCCAGCAGTGTTTTGGGCGTTGAGACCCAGTACTTC.

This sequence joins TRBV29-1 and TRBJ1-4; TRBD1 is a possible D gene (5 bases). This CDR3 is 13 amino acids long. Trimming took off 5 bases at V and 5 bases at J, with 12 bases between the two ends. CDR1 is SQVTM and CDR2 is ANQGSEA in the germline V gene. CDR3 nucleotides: TGCAGCGTTTGGGGGGGGATCAATGAAAAACTGTTTTTT. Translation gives CSVWGGINEKLFF.